This T cell receptor beta chain was found in a study of T-cell reconstitution after alpha-beta-depleted transplantation in children. This clonotype was detected a few times. Its target is unknown. V was trimmed by 9 bases and J by 6 bases, leaving 18 bases between them. Germline CDR1 MNHEY, CDR2 SMNVEV (reference sequence). The CDR3 runs 13 residues. Unique molecular identifiers were built into the TCRbeta library. TCRdb reprocessed the PCR reads via MiXCR and lists one record per CDR3 protein. Of 670,000 or so distinct CDR3 sequences listed, around 14% are singletons. General study points: A year post-transplant, T-cell counts and diversity derived mostly from newly produced T cells. Some patients' high day-60 TCRbeta diversity was traced to surviving recipient T cells and thymic progenitors.

Sequenced material: PBMCs, taken before TCRalphabeta/CD19-depleted stem cell transplant. The receptor was isolated from a girl aged 2 to 10 with congenital amegakaryocytic thrombocytopenia, due to receive a stem cell transplant. The V and J genes are TRBV27 and TRBJ2-7; D is perhaps TRBD1 or TRBD2 (5 bases each). In nucleotides, the CDR3 is TGTGCCAGTATCGGGGTAGAGGGGCGCGAGCAGTACTTC. Translation gives CASIGVEGREQYF.